A selection of T cell receptor beta chains follows, all from one sample in a study of T cells after yellow fever vaccination. A single record per CDR3 protein comes from TCRdb applying MiXCR to the 5' RACE reads. The repertoire holds some 240,000 distinct CDR3 sequences, with 3% to 3.5% as singletons. This sample comprised CD4+ T cells sorted from PBMCs, obtained 10 days after the yellow fever booster vaccination. The source of these receptors is a man aged 18 to 29 who received the YFV17D yellow fever vaccine. Both conserved end residues are part of each CDR3. The D gene is left open where the match is weak. Where a row states a size, it is once, few, many or the class of an expanded clone; other rows omit it.

D gene	V gene	J gene	clone size	CDR3 protein	CDR3 DNA
TRBD1	TRBV6-6	TRBJ1-2	many	CASSLPLTGADYGYTF	TGTGCCAGCAGCTTACCCCTTACAGGGGCAGACTATGGCTACACCTTC
TRBD1	TRBV5-1	TRBJ2-1	many	CASTSGDRDLHEQFF	TGCGCCAGCACCTCTGGGGACAGGGATTTACATGAGCAGTTCTTC
TRBD2	TRBV7-3	TRBJ2-4	many	CASSLLGLAGGPLDKNIQYF	TGTGCCAGCAGCTTATTGGGTCTAGCGGGGGGGCCACTAGACAAAAACATTCAGTACTTC
NA	TRBV7-9	TRBJ1-6	NA	CASTTEGGNSPLHF	TGTGCCAGCACCACAGAGGGGGGCAATTCACCCCTCCACTTT
NA	TRBV19	TRBJ1-5	NA	CASSILPQPQHF	TGTGCCAGTAGTATCCTCCCTCAGCCCCAGCATTTT
NA	TRBV6-2/TRBV6-3	TRBJ1-2	few	CASSYGQNYGYTF	TGTGCCAGCAGTTACGGACAGAACTATGGCTACACCTTC
TRBD1	TRBV19	TRBJ2-3	NA	CASSPMGQRHTQYF	TGTGCCAGTAGTCCGATGGGACAGCGTCATACGCAGTATTTT
NA	TRBV7-2	TRBJ2-5	many	CASSLLNQETQYF	TGTGCCAGCAGCTTGCTGAACCAAGAGACCCAGTACTTC
NA	TRBV7-2	TRBJ1-2	NA	CASSYSGEPGYTF	TGTGCCAGCAGTTACTCCGGGGAGCCTGGCTACACCTTC
NA	TRBV19	TRBJ1-5	many	CATQGTPYNQPQHF	TGTGCCACCCAGGGGACACCCTACAATCAGCCCCAGCATTTT
NA	TRBV5-1	TRBJ2-7	many	CASGRDPGTYEQYF	TGCGCCAGCGGACGGGACCCAGGCACCTACGAGCAGTACTTC
TRBD2	TRBV5-1	TRBJ2-1	many	CASRENSGGANEQFF	TGCGCCAGCAGGGAGAACAGCGGGGGGGCAAATGAGCAGTTCTTC
NA	TRBV19	TRBJ1-5	NA	CASKVSNQPQHF	TGTGCCAGTAAGGTTAGCAATCAGCCCCAGCATTTT
TRBD1	TRBV7-2	TRBJ2-2	few	CASSHRDRGKKGPGELFF	TGTGCCAGCAGCCATCGGGACAGGGGAAAAAAAGGACCCGGGGAGCTGTTTTTT
NA	TRBV5-5	TRBJ2-5	few	CASSLTAGRPETQYF	TGTGCCAGCAGCTTGACGGCAGGCAGACCTGAGACCCAGTACTTC
NA	TRBV5-1	TRBJ1-4	NA	CASSFTDATNEKLFF	TGCGCCAGCAGCTTCACGGACGCAACTAATGAAAAACTGTTTTTT
TRBD1	TRBV5-4	TRBJ2-5	few	CASSTGGQETQYF	TGTGCCAGCAGCACAGGGGGGCAAGAGACCCAGTACTTC
TRBD2	TRBV20-1	TRBJ2-1	NA	CSARVVASGGYNEQFF	TGCAGTGCTAGGGTTGTGGCTAGCGGGGGGTACAATGAGCAGTTCTTC
NA	TRBV7-9	TRBJ1-1	many	CASSLVRGEAFF	TGTGCCAGCAGCCTGGTAAGGGGGGAAGCTTTCTTT
NA	TRBV3-1	TRBJ1-4	few	CASSQEGYEKLFF	TGTGCCAGCAGCCAAGAGGGTTATGAAAAACTGTTTTTT
TRBD1	TRBV18	TRBJ2-6	few	CASSPETGAAGANVLTF	TGTGCCAGCTCCCCAGAAACAGGGGCTGCTGGGGCCAACGTCCTGACTTTC
NA	TRBV5-1	TRBJ1-2	few	CASRSRLRANYGYTF	TGCGCCAGCAGGTCCAGACTCAGAGCTAACTATGGCTACACCTTC
TRBD1	TRBV20-1	TRBJ2-5	many	CSAGRTGGWGETQYF	TGCAGTGCGGGGCGGACAGGGGGCTGGGGGGAGACCCAGTACTTC
NA	TRBV18	TRBJ2-2	few	CASSPRVGGHTGELFF	TGTGCCAGCTCACCGAGGGTCGGGGGCCACACCGGGGAGCTGTTTTTT
TRBD2	TRBV7-3	TRBJ2-1	many	CASSPGTSGVSSYNEQFF	TGTGCCAGCAGCCCCGGGACTAGCGGGGTGAGCTCCTACAATGAGCAGTTCTTC
NA	TRBV12-3/TRBV12-4	TRBJ2-1	NA	CASSFRGLYNEQFF	TGTGCCAGCAGTTTCCGGGGTCTCTACAATGAGCAGTTCTTC
NA	TRBV7-2	TRBJ1-2	few	CASSFREYYGYTF	TGTGCCAGCAGCTTCCGGGAATACTATGGCTACACCTTC
TRBD1	TRBV5-1	TRBJ2-1	NA	CASSLAGGQPYNEQFF	TGCGCCAGCAGCTTGGCAGGGGGACAGCCATACAATGAGCAGTTCTTC
TRBD2	TRBV27	TRBJ2-5	many	CATWTSGGETQYF	TGTGCCACCTGGACTAGCGGGGGAGAGACCCAGTACTTC
NA	TRBV7-2	TRBJ2-5	few	CASSFQGPGGETQYF	TGTGCCAGCAGCTTCCAAGGGCCGGGTGGAGAGACCCAGTACTTC
NA	TRBV5-1	TRBJ1-1	many	CASSPDTGNTEAFF	TGCGCCAGCAGCCCGGATACAGGGAACACTGAAGCTTTCTTT
NA	TRBV5-1	TRBJ2-5	NA	CASSWGRRQETQYF	TGCGCCAGCAGCTGGGGACGCCGCCAAGAGACCCAGTACTTC
NA	TRBV7-9	TRBJ2-5	many	CASSLAPDKETQYF	TGTGCCAGCAGCTTAGCCCCGGACAAAGAGACCCAGTACTTC
NA	TRBV7-2	TRBJ2-2	many	CASSWAIRGTGELFF	TGTGCCAGCAGCTGGGCTATTAGGGGCACCGGGGAGCTGTTTTTT
NA	TRBV20-1	TRBJ2-3	NA	CSARPASPGGTDTQYF	TGCAGTGCTAGACCCGCTAGCCCCGGAGGTACAGATACGCAGTATTTT
NA	TRBV19	TRBJ1-3	NA	CASSPAEAGNTIYF	TGTGCCAGTAGCCCGGCAGAGGCTGGAAACACCATATATTTT
TRBD1	TRBV10-3	TRBJ1-6	NA	CATQPTGGAGSPLHF	TGTGCCACGCAGCCCACAGGGGGCGCGGGTTCACCCCTCCACTTT
NA	TRBV7-9	TRBJ2-3	many	CASSFDGASTDTQYF	TGTGCCAGCAGCTTTGATGGGGCTAGCACAGATACGCAGTATTTT
NA	TRBV5-4	TRBJ1-2	few	CASSGDLYGYTF	TGTGCCAGCAGCGGGGACCTCTATGGCTACACCTTC
NA	TRBV4-2	TRBJ1-1	few	CASSHGSQGNTEAFF	TGTGCCAGCAGCCACGGCTCTCAGGGGAACACTGAAGCTTTCTTT
TRBD2	TRBV9	TRBJ2-1	NA	CASSEHGLAEYNEQFF	TGTGCCAGCAGCGAGCACGGACTAGCTGAATACAATGAGCAGTTCTTC
NA	TRBV4-1	TRBJ1-4	many	CASSQWGREEKLFF	TGCGCCAGCAGCCAATGGGGACGGGAAGAAAAACTGTTTTTT
NA	TRBV7-2	TRBJ2-2	many	CASSASGELFF	TGTGCCAGCAGCGCGAGTGGGGAGCTGTTTTTT
NA	TRBV5-8	TRBJ2-1	few	CASSLEGGPGNEQFF	TGTGCCAGCAGCTTGGAGGGGGGGCCGGGGAATGAGCAGTTCTTC
TRBD1	TRBV27	TRBJ2-4	many	CASSRQGENIQYF	TGTGCCAGCAGTCGACAGGGGGAGAACATTCAGTACTTC
NA	TRBV20-1	TRBJ2-5	NA	CSARDPGSKETQYF	TGCAGTGCTAGAGATCCAGGAAGTAAAGAGACCCAGTACTTC
NA	TRBV4-2	TRBJ1-6	many	CASSQGRGDGSPLHF	TGTGCCAGCAGCCAAGGTCGCGGGGACGGCTCACCCCTCCACTTT
NA	TRBV7-2	TRBJ2-2	many	CASSVQGRDGELFF	TGTGCCAGCAGCGTACAGGGGCGGGACGGGGAGCTGTTTTTT
TRBD1	TRBV7-6	TRBJ1-3	many	CASSRGTGHLTGNTIYF	TGTGCCAGCAGCCGGGGGACAGGGCATCTTACAGGAAACACCATATATTTT
TRBD2	TRBV5-4	TRBJ2-1	few	CASSLALAGGYNEQFF	TGTGCCAGCAGCTTGGCCTTAGCGGGGGGCTACAATGAGCAGTTCTTC
NA	TRBV6-1	TRBJ1-1	few	CASIIGDMNTEAFF	TGTGCCAGCATCATAGGAGACATGAACACTGAAGCTTTCTTT
NA	TRBV14	TRBJ1-5	NA	CASIPYSNQPQHF	TGTGCCAGCATTCCATATAGCAATCAGCCCCAGCATTTT
NA	TRBV5-6	TRBJ1-2	few	CASSLGPGVSYGYTF	TGTGCCAGCAGCTTGGGTCCGGGGGTTTCCTATGGCTACACCTTC
NA	TRBV19	TRBJ1-2	many	CASSTGRGRGERNYGYTF	TGTGCCAGTAGTACCGGTAGGGGCAGGGGTGAGAGGAACTATGGCTACACCTTC